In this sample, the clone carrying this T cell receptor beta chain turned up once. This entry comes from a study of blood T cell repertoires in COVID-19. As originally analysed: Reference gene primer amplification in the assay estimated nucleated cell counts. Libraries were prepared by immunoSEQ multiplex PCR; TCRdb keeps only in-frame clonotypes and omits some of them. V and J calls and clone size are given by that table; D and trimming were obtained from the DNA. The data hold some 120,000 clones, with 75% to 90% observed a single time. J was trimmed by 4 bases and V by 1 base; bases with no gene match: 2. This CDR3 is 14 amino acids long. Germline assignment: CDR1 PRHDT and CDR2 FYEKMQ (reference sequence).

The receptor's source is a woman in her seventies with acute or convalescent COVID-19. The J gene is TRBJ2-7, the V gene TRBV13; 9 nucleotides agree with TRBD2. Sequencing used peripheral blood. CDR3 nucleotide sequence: TGTGCCAGCAGCTTAGAGCGGGAGGTTTACGAGCAGTACTTC. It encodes CASSLEREVYEQYF.